The T cell receptor beta chain under discussion was sequenced for a study of T cells in Graves' hyperthyroidism and ophthalmopathy. Clinical symptoms, serum thyroxine, TRAb, thyroid ultrasound and orbital computed tomography established diagnosis. This CDR3 contains 14 residues. Germline values: CDR1 SGDLS, CDR2 YYNGEE. Amplification yielded TCR beta CDR3 regions, with RNA transcripts as the source. Researchers ran a first-round RT-PCR on the TCR CDR3 using the HTBI primer set. TCRdb used MiXCR to reprocess the multiplex PCR reads, holding one entry per CDR3 protein. The sample contains some 770,000 distinct CDR3 sequences, 16% of which appear only once. As for this clonotype: This sequence may be a read error, since a much larger clone differs from it by one base.

This clonotype was obtained from a man aged 18-30 years with Graves' hyperthyroidism. This chain joins TRBV9 and TRBJ1-5, with D uncertain. Sample: blood. CDR3 residues: CASSPSVGNKPQHF. CDR3 DNA: TGTGCCAGCAGCCCATCCGTGGGCAATAAGCCCCAGCATTTT.